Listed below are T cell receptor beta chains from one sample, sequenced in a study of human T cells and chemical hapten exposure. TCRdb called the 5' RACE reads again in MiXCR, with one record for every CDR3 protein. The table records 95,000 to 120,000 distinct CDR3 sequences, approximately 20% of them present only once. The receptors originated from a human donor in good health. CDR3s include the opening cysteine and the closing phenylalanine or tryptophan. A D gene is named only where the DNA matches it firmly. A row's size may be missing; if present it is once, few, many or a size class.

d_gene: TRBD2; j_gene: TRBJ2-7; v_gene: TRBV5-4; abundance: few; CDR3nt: TGTGCCAGCAGCGTGGGACTAGCAGTCTACGAGCAGTACTTC; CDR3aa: CASSVGLAVYEQYF
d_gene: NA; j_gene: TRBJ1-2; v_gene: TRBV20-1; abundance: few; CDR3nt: TGCAGTGCTCTAATTGCCGGGAACCCCTATGGCTACACCTTC; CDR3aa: CSALIAGNPYGYTF
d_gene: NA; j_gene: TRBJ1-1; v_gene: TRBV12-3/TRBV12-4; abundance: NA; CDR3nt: TGTGCCAGCAGTTTCCAGGGAGATCACACTGAAGCTTTCTTT; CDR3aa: CASSFQGDHTEAFF
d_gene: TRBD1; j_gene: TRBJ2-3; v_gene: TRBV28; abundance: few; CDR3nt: TGTGCCAGCAGCCCCGGGACAGGCCGCACAGATACGCAGTATTTT; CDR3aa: CASSPGTGRTDTQYF
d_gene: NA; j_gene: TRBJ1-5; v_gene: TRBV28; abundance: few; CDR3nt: TGTGCCAGCAGATCGAATCAGCCCCAGCATTTT; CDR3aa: CASRSNQPQHF
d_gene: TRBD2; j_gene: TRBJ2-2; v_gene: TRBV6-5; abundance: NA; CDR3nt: TGTGCCAGCAGTTACTTTATATCCGGGACTACGCTTAACACCGGGGAGCTGTTTTTT; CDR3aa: CASSYFISGTTLNTGELFF
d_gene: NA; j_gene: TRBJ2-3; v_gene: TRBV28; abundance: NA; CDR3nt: TGTGCCAGCAGTTCCCCCCGAGGGGGAAGGACAGATACGCAGTATTTT; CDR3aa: CASSSPRGGRTDTQYF
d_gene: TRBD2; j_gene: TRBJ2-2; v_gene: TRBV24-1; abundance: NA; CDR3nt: TGTGCCACCAGTGACACGACTAGCGGGAGCCCCGGGGAGCTGTTTTTT; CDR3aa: CATSDTTSGSPGELFF
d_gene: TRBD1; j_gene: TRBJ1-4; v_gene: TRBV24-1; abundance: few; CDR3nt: TGTGCCACCGCTCCCGGGACAGGGAATGATGAAAAACTGTTTTTT; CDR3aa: CATAPGTGNDEKLFF
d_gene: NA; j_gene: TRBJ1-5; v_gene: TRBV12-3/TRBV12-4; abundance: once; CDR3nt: TGTGCCAGCAGTTTAAAGTTAGGCAATCAGCCCCAGCATTTT; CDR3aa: CASSLKLGNQPQHF
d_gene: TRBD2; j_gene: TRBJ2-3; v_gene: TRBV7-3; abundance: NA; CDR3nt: TGTGCCAGCAGCTTACGGGGGGGACTAGCGGGCACAGATACGCAGTATTTT; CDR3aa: CASSLRGGLAGTDTQYF
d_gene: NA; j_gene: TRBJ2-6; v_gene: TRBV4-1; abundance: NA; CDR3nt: TGCGCCAGCAGCCAGTACTCTGGGGCCAACGTCCTGACTTTC; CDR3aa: CASSQYSGANVLTF
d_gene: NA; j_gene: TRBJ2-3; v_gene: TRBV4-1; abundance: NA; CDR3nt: TGCGCCAGCAGCCAGCCCCGGGAGAGTGCTAGCACAGATACGCAGTATTTT; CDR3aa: CASSQPRESASTDTQYF
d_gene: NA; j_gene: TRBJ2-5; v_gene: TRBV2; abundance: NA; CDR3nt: TGTGCCAGCAGTGAAGAGACCCAGTACTTC; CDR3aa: CASSEETQYF
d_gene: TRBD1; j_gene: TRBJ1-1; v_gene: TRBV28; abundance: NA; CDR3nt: TGTGCCAGCAGTTTTCGGACCCACTTCCGGGACAGAATAGAAGCTTTCTTT; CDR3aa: CASSFRTHFRDRIEAFF
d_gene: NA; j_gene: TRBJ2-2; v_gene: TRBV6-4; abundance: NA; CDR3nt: TGTGCCAGCCGGACCCAAGGGAACACCGGGGAGCTGTTTTTT; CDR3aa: CASRTQGNTGELFF
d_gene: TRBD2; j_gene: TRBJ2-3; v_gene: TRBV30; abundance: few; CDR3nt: TGTGCCTGGAGGCCCCGGACTAGCGGAACGACTAATACGCAGTATTTT; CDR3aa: CAWRPRTSGTTNTQYF
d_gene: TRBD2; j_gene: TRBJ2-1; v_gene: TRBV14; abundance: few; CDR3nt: TGTGCCAGCAGGCCCAGCGGGAGTATGAATGAGCAGTTCTTC; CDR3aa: CASRPSGSMNEQFF